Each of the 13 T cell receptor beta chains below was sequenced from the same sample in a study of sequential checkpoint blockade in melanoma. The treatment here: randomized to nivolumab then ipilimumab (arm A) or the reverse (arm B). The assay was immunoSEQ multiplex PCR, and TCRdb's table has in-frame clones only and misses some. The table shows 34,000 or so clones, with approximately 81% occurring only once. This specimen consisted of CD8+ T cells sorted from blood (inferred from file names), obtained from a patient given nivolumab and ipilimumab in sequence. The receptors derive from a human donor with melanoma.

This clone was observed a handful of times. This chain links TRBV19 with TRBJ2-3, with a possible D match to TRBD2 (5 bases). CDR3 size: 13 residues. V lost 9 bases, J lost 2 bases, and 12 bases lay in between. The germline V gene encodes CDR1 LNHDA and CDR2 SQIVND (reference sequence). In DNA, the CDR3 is TGTGCCAGCGAGGACTTACACACAGATACGCAGTATTTT. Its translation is CASEDLHTDTQYF.

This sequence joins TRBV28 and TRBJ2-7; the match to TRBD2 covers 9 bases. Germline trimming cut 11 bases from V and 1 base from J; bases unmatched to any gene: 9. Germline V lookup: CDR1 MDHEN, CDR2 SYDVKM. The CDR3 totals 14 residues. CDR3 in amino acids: CACKLAGESYEQYF. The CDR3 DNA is TGTGCCTGCAAACTAGCGGGTGAATCCTACGAGCAGTACTTC.

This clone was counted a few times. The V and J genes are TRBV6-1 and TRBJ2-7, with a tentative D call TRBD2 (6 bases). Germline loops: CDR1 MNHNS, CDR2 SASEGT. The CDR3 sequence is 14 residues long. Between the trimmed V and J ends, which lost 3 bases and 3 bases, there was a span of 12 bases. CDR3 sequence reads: CASSEGFGGYEQYF. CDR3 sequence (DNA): TGTGCCAGCAGTGAGGGGTTCGGGGGCTACGAGCAGTACTTC.

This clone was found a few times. The CDR3 region has the DNA TGTGCCAGCAGCGGGAGTAGCGGGGGGGGCGGAGGGGCCGGGGAGCTGTTTTTT. Residues: CASSGSSGGGGGAGELFF. The V gene is TRBV27, the J gene TRBJ2-2; 11 bases align to TRBD2. Trimming took 6 bases from V and 6 from J; bases not matched to a gene: 15. This CDR3 is 18 amino acids long. Germline CDR1 and CDR2: MNHEY and SMNVEV (reference sequence).

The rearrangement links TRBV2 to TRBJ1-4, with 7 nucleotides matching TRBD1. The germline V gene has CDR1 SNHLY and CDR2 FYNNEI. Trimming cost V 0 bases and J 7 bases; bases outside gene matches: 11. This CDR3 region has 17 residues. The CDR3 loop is CASSEAFKGAVSEKLFF. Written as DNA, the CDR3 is TGTGCCAGCAGTGAAGCGTTTAAGGGGGCGGTTAGTGAAAAACTGTTTTTT.

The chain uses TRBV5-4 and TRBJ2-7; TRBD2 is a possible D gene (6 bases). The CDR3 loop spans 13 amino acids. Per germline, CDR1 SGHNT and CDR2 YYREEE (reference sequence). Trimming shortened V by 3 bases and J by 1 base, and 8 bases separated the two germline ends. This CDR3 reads CASSSGTSYEQYF. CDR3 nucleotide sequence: TGTGCCAGCAGCTCGGGGACTTCCTACGAGCAGTACTTC.

The CDR3 loop reads CASSETGYEQYF. The CDR3 nucleotides are TGTGCCAGCAGTGAGACAGGGTACGAGCAGTACTTC. This rearrangement joins TRBV2 to TRBJ2-7; TRBD1 matches 7 bases. The germline V gene encodes CDR1 SNHLY and CDR2 FYNNEI. The trim removed 3 bases at V and 4 bases at J, leaving 0 bases unmatched. The CDR3 contains 12 residues.

CDR3 in DNA: TGTGCCAGCAGTGAAGCGCCCGCCCCCGCGGGCTACGAGCAGTACTTC. Its translation is CASSEAPAPAGYEQYF. The V and J genes are TRBV2 and TRBJ2-7; D perhaps matches TRBD2 (5 bases). The germline gives CDR1 SNHLY, CDR2 FYNNEI. CDR3 length: 16 amino acids. V gave up 0 bases and J gave up 3 bases, with 15 bases separating them. Filled out from reference TRBV2 and TRBJ2-7, the complete variable domain reads EPEVTQTPSHQVTQMGQEVILRCVPISNHLYFYWYRQILGQKVEFLVSFYNNEISEKSEIFDDQFSVERPDGSNFTLKIRSTKLEDSAMYFCASSEAPAPAGYEQYFGPGTRLTVT.

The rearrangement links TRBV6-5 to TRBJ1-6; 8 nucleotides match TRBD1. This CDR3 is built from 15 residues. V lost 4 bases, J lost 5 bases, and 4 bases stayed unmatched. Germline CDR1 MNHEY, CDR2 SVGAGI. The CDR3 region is CASSLEGQDNSPLHF. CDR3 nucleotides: TGTGCCAGCAGTTTGGAGGGACAGGATAATTCACCCCTCCACTTT.

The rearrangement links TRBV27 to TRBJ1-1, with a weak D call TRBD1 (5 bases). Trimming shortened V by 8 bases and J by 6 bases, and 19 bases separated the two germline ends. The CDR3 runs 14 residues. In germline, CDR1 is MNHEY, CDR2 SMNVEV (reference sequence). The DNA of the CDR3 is TGTGCCAGCCTAACAGTTGCAGGGTCATCTGAAGCTTTCTTT. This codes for CASLTVAGSSEAFF.

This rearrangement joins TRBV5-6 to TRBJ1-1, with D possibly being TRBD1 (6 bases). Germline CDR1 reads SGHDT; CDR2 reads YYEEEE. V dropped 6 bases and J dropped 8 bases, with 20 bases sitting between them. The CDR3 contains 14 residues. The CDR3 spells CASKLGGSPREAFF. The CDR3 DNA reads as TGTGCCAGCAAGCTTGGGGGCTCGCCTAGAGAAGCTTTCTTT.

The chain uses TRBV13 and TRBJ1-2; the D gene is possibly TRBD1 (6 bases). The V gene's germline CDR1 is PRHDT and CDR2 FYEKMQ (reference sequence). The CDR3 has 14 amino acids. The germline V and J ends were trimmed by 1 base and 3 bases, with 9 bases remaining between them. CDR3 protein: CASSLEGGYYGYTF. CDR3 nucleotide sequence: TGTGCCAGCAGCTTAGAGGGGGGGTACTATGGCTACACCTTC.

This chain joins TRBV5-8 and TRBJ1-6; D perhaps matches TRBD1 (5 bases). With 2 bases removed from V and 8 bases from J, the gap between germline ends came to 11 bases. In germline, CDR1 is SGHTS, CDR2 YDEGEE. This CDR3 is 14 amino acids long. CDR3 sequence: CASSFGQGYSPLHF. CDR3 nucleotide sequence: TGTGCCAGCAGCTTCGGGCAGGGATATTCACCCCTCCACTTT.